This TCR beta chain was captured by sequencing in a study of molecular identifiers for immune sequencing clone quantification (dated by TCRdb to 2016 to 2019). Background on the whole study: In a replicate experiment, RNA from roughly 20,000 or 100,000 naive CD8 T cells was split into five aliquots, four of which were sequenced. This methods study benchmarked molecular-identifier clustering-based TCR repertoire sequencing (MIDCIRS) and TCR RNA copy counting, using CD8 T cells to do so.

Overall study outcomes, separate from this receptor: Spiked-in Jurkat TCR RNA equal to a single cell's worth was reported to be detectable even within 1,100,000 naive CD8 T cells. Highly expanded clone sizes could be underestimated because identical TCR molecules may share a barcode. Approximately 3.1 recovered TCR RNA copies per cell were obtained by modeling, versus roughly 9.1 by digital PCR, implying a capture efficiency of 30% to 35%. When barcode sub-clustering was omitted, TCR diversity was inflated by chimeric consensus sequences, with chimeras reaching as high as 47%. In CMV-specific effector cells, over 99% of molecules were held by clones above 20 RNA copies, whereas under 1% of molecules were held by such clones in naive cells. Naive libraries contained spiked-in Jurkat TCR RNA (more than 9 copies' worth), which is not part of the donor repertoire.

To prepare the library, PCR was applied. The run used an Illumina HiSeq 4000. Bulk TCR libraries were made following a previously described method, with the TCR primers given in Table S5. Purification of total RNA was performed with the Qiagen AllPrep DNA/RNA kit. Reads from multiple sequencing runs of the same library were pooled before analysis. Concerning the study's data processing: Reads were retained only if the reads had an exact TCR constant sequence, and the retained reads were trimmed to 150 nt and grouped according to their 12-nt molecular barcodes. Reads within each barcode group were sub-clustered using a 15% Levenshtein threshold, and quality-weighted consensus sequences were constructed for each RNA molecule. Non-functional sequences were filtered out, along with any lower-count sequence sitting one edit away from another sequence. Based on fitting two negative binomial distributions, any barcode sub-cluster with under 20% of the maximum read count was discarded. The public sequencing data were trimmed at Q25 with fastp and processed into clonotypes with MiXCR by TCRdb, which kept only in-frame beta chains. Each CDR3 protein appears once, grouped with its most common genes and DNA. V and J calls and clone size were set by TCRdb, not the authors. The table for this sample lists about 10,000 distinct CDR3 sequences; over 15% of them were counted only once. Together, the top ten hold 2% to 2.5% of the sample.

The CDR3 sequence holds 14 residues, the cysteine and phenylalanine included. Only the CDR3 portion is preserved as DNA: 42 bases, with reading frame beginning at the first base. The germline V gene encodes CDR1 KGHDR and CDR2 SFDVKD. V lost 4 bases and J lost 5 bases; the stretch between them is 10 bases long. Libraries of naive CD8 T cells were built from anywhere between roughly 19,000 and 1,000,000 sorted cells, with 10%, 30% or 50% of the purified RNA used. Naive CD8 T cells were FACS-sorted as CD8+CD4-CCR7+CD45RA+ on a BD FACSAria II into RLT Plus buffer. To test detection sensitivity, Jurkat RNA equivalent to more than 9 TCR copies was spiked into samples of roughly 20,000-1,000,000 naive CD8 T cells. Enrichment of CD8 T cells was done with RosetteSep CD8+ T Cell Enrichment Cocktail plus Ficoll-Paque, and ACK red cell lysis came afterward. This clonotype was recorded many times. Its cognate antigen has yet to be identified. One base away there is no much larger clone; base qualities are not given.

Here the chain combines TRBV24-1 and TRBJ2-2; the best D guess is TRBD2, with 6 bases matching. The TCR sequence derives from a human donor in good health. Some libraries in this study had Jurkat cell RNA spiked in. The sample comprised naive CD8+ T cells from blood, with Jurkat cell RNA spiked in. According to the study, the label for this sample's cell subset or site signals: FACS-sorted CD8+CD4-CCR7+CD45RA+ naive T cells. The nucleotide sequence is TGTGCCACCAGTGAGGGGGGTCCAACCGGGGAGCTGTTTTTT. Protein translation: CATSEGGPTGELFF.